The 20 T cell receptor beta chains in this list originate from one sample, sequenced in a study of cytomegalovirus exposure and HLA in healthy donors. PCR involved 60 Vbeta and 13 Jbeta primers. TCRdb's table, derived via immunoSEQ multiplex PCR, lists solely in-frame clones and lacks some. The sample has 90,000 to 100,000 clones, 76% seen once. The sequenced sample was PBMCs. These receptors were taken from a man aged 40-49 years in good health and CMV-seronegative.

The table lists this clone with a count of one. V gene TRBV28 combines with J gene TRBJ2-7, with TRBD2 matching over 9 bases. The CDR3 runs 15 residues. V gave up 2 bases and J gave up 1 base; unmatched junction bases: 3. Germline lookup yields CDR1 MDHEN and CDR2 SYDVKM. This CDR3 is CASSLAGGRSYEQYF. The CDR3 DNA is TGTGCCAGCAGTTTAGCGGGGGGGCGGTCCTACGAGCAGTACTTC.

The rearrangement uses TRBV29-1 and TRBJ1-1, with 7 bases matching TRBD1. The CDR3 consists of 13 residues. The trim removed 7 bases at V and 2 bases at J, leaving 7 bases unmatched. Germline V gene lookup returns CDR1 SQVTM and CDR2 ANQGSEA. Here the CDR3 DNA reads TGCAGCGCGAGGGGGCCGCACAACACTGAAGCTTTCTTT. This gives the protein CSARGPHNTEAFF.

This clone was counted a few times. The chain joins TRBV5-1 to TRBJ2-7; a possible D gene is TRBD1 (6 bases). The germline V and J ends were trimmed by 3 bases and 3 bases, with 16 bases remaining between them. This CDR3 comprises 15 residues. Germline V gene sequence: CDR1 SGHRS, CDR2 YFSETQ. CDR3: CASSSETGQRYEQYF. CDR3 coding DNA: TGCGCCAGCAGCTCGGAAACCGGACAGCGCTACGAGCAGTACTTC.

This chain joins TRBV30 and TRBJ1-5, with 8 bases that match TRBD1. The germline V gene encodes CDR1 GTSNPN and CDR2 SVGIG (reference sequence). The J segment lost 2 bases and the V segment lost 5 bases, leaving 5 bases of the junction unmatched. The CDR3 sequence is 14 residues long. As DNA, the CDR3 is TGTGCCTGGGACAGGGGTATGGGCAATCAGCCCCAGCATTTT. Its translation: CAWDRGMGNQPQHF. Using reference TRBV30 and TRBJ1-5 for the parts outside the CDR3, the full variable domain is SQTIHQWPATLVQPVGSPLSLECTVEGTSNPNLYWYRQAAGRGLQLLFYSVGIGQISSEVPQNLSASRPQDRQFILSSKKLLLSDSGFYLCAWDRGMGNQPQHFGDGTRLSIL.

This chain links TRBV19 with TRBJ2-3; D call uncertain. Germline CDR1 is LNHDA and CDR2 is SQIVND (reference sequence). This CDR3 is built from 12 residues. Trimming stripped 4 bases from V and 6 bases from J, with 8 bases between. The CDR3 reads CASSSTGDTQYF. The DNA of the CDR3 is TGTGCCAGTAGTAGTACCGGGGATACGCAGTATTTT.

This chain connects TRBV4-3 to TRBJ2-3, with TRBD1 as a possible D gene (6 bases). The CDR3 consists of 16 residues. CDR1 is LGHNA and CDR2 is YSLEER in the germline V gene. The V end lost 4 bases, the J end lost 3 bases, and 17 bases lay between the germline ends. The CDR3 nucleotides read TGCGCCAGCAGCCCTCTACAGGGAATCCGGACAGATACGCAGTATTTT. It codes for CASSPLQGIRTDTQYF.

V and J are TRBV11-2 and TRBJ2-1; a weak D match, TRBD1 (6 bases). Germline lookup yields CDR1 SGHAT and CDR2 FQNNGV. The CDR3 covers 14 residues. Trimming pared 8 bases from V and 7 bases from J, leaving 18 bases between. CDR3 nucleotide sequence: TGTGCCAGCTTAACCCGAGGGGGACATAATGAGCAGTTCTTC. This translates into CASLTRGGHNEQFF.

The rearrangement uses TRBV7-2 and TRBJ2-2; weak D call: TRBD1 (5 bases). The CDR3 loop spans 15 amino acids. With 3 bases removed from V and 4 bases from J, the gap between germline ends came to 12 bases. Germline V gene data show CDR1 as SGHTA and CDR2 as FQGNSA. Here the CDR3 DNA reads TGTGCCAGCAGCTTTGGGTGGGGCCTCACCGGGGAGCTGTTTTTT. It is translated as CASSFGWGLTGELFF.

This rearrangement joins TRBV27 to TRBJ2-2; 9 bases are shared with TRBD1. The trim removed 4 bases at V and 7 bases at J, leaving 13 bases unmatched. The CDR3 extends over 17 amino acids. Per the germline V gene, CDR1 is MNHEY and CDR2 is SMNVEV (reference sequence). The chain's CDR3 is CASSSVPGTGLSGELFF. Written as DNA, the CDR3 is TGTGCCAGCAGTTCCGTTCCCGGGACAGGGTTGAGCGGGGAGCTGTTTTTT.

J is TRBJ2-1 and V is TRBV7-9, with 7 bases lining up with TRBD1. J gave up 6 bases and V 5 bases, and 4 bases lay outside the gene matches. The CDR3 totals 13 residues. CDR1 SEHNR and CDR2 FQNEAQ come from the germline V gene (reference sequence). Written as DNA, the CDR3 is TGTGCCAGCAGCATGGGACAGCCCAATGAGCAGTTCTTC. Translation: CASSMGQPNEQFF.

The chain links TRBV5-4 to TRBJ2-2; D may be TRBD2 (5 bases). From germline, CDR1 is SGHNT and CDR2 YYREEE (reference sequence). The CDR3 is made up of 15 amino acids. Trimming pared 2 bases from V and 6 bases from J, leaving 14 bases between. The CDR3 DNA sequence: TGTGCCAGCAGCTTAGAGGGTTTGGGCGCCGGGGAGCTGTTTTTT. The encoded protein is CASSLEGLGAGELFF. Based on the CDR3 plus reference TRBV5-4 and TRBJ2-2, the full variable domain is ETGVTQSPTHLIKTRGQQVTLRCSSQSGHNTVSWYQQALGQGPQFIFQYYREEENGRGNFPPRFSGLQFPNYSSELNVNALELDDSALYLCASSLEGLGAGELFFGEGSRLTVL.

V and J are TRBV19 and TRBJ2-2; the D gene is possibly TRBD1 (6 bases). The CDR3 is 14 residues long. With 8 bases removed from V and 5 bases from J, the gap between germline ends came to 15 bases. CDR1 and CDR2 (germline): LNHDA, SQIVND (reference sequence). CDR3 amino acids: CASATGWMTGELFF. The CDR3, as DNA: TGTGCCAGTGCAACAGGGTGGATGACCGGGGAGCTGTTTTTT.

DNA for the CDR3: TGTGCCAGCTCACCAAACTTTCCAGGGGGCGCGGGCTATGGCTACACCTTC. Its protein product is CASSPNFPGGAGYGYTF. The V gene is TRBV18, the J gene TRBJ1-2, with 8 bases that match TRBD1. Germline trimming cut 2 bases from V and 4 bases from J; bases unmatched to any gene: 12. In germline, CDR1 is KGHSH, CDR2 LQKENI. The CDR3 is made up of 17 amino acids.

V is TRBV9 and J is TRBJ2-1; D might be TRBD2 (5 bases). Per germline, CDR1 SGDLS and CDR2 YYNGEE. The V and J ends lost 2 bases and 4 bases respectively, with 10 bases between them. This CDR3 has 14 residues. Here the CDR3 reads CASSVLGDYNEQFF. The DNA for the CDR3 is TGTGCCAGCAGCGTTCTCGGGGATTACAATGAGCAGTTCTTC.

The chain is built from TRBV30 and TRBJ1-4; D not resolved. V was shortened by 4 bases and J by 1 base, with 10 bases between the two germline ends. CDR1 and CDR2 (germline): GTSNPN, SVGIG (reference sequence). The CDR3 totals 14 residues. As DNA, the CDR3 is TGTGCCTGGAAGTTAGCTCAAACTAATGAAAAACTGTTTTTT. It encodes CAWKLAQTNEKLFF.

The rearrangement joins TRBV7-7 to TRBJ2-7; TRBD2 is a possible D gene (6 bases). From germline, CDR1 is SSHAT and CDR2 FNYEAQ (reference sequence). The CDR3 length is 13 residues. With 3 bases removed from V and 6 bases from J, the gap between germline ends came to 12 bases. CDR3 sequence (DNA): TGTGCCAGCAGCTTCAGGATGGGGGGCGAGCAGTACTTC. This encodes CASSFRMGGEQYF.

The rearrangement joins TRBV7-7 to TRBJ2-6; 13 nucleotides line up with TRBD2. This CDR3 region has 18 residues. Germline lookup yields CDR1 SSHAT and CDR2 FNYEAQ (reference sequence). V lost 5 bases to trimming and J lost 2 bases; unmatched junction nucleotides: 6. In DNA, the CDR3 is TGTGCCAGCAGCCAAGGACTAGCGGGAGAGACTGGGGCCAACGTCCTGACTTTC. Translating gives CASSQGLAGETGANVLTF.

V is TRBV9 and J is TRBJ2-1; D may be TRBD2 (5 bases). Germline V gene data show CDR1 as SGDLS and CDR2 as YYNGEE. CDR3 length: 14 residues. V was pared by 0 bases and J by 2 bases, with 6 bases between. DNA for the CDR3: TGTGCCAGCAGCGTAGCGGAGGCCTACAATGAGCAGTTCTTC. Protein sequence: CASSVAEAYNEQFF.

The chain combines TRBV27 with TRBJ2-2; D may be TRBD2 (6 bases). Germline V CDR1 and CDR2: MNHEY, SMNVEV (reference sequence). CDR3 length: 16 residues. V lost 8 bases and J 4 bases, leaving 20 bases between the germline ends. The DNA for the CDR3 is TGTGCCAGCCGAAGCCCCACTAGCCTTACCACCGGGGAGCTGTTTTTT. This encodes CASRSPTSLTTGELFF.

J is TRBJ1-1 and V is TRBV5-4; no clear D gene. CDR3 length: 11 amino acids. Germline-derived CDR1 and CDR2 are SGHNT and YYREEE (reference sequence). The V end lost 1 base, the J end lost 10 bases, and 8 bases lay between the germline ends. Here the CDR3 reads CASSLSLAAFF. The CDR3 bases are TGTGCCAGCAGCTTGTCCTTAGCAGCTTTCTTT.